The 10 T cell receptor beta chains below all came from one sample that was sequenced in a study of CD8 T cells in ankylosing spondylitis (dated by TCRdb to the late 2010s). Beyond this particular receptor, the publication reports: A TCR beta motif of several highly homologous amino acid variants appeared characteristic of blood from ankylosing spondylitis patients.

Libraries were prepared through 5' RACE. Reads for this sample came from an Illumina HiSeq 2500. The public sequencing data were trimmed at Q25 with fastp and processed into clonotypes with MiXCR by TCRdb, which kept only in-frame beta chains. Rows merge per CDR3 protein into single entries with the most common DNA and genes. The sample profile shows roughly 450,000 distinct CDR3 sequences; about 24% of them were found once. The ten most abundant clones make up 0.89% of the sample. No antigen has been identified for these receptors. The material sequenced was blood, either unsorted or a sorted T cell fraction (not recorded which). The origin of the receptors is a male donor with ankylosing spondylitis.

The chain couples TRBV7-2 to TRBJ2-3, with a possible D match to TRBD2 (5 bases). Trimming left V 6 bases short and J 2 bases short, with 15 bases between. The CDR3 length is 15 residues. Germline V gene sequence: CDR1 SGHTA, CDR2 FQGNSA. The CDR3 here is CASSTVGGYTDTQYF. The CDR3 DNA reads TGTGCCAGCAGTACGGTCGGCGGGTACACAGATACGCAGTATTTT.

This clonotype showed up just a few times. J is TRBJ2-7 and V is TRBV2; 8 positions match TRBD2. The germline CDR1 and CDR2 sequences are SNHLY and FYNNEI. V was pared by 5 bases and J by 2 bases, with 5 bases of the junction left unmatched. The CDR3 contains 14 residues. CDR3 DNA: TGTGCCAGCAGTTACCGGACTAGCCCCTACGAGCAGTACGTC. It translates to CASSYRTSPYEQYV.

This clonotype was counted between two and nine times. The chain has TRBV20-1 and TRBJ2-3; unclear D gene. The CDR3 has 16 residues. The V end was cut by 2 bases, the J end by 3 bases, with 18 bases between. The germline gives CDR1 DFQATT, CDR2 SNEGSKA (reference sequence). The CDR3 coding sequence is TGCAGTGCTAGAACAGCTCTTCCGTACGGTACAGATACGCAGTATTTT. Protein sequence: CSARTALPYGTDTQYF.

J is TRBJ2-1 and V is TRBV7-9; 10 bases match TRBD2. Germline V gives CDR1 SEHNR, CDR2 FQNEAQ (reference sequence). This CDR3 region has 17 residues. After removal of 3 bases from V and 1 base from J, the junction contained 6 bases not matched to a gene. The CDR3: CASSLWTSGPSYNEQFF. DNA of the CDR3: TGTGCCAGCAGCTTGTGGACTAGCGGACCGTCCTACAATGAGCAGTTCTTC. Full variable domain (missing parts from reference TRBV7-9 and TRBJ2-1): DTGVSQNPRHKITKRGQNVTFRCDPISEHNRLYWYRQTLGQGPEFLTYFQNEAQLEKSRLLSDRFSAERPKGSFSTLEIQRTEQGDSAMYLCASSLWTSGPSYNEQFFGPGTRLTVL.

The J gene is TRBJ2-1, the V gene TRBV6-6; D is undetermined. The CDR3 covers 11 residues. V was clipped by 7 bases and J by 5 bases, with 6 bases between them. Germline V CDR1 and CDR2: MNHNY, SVGAGI (reference sequence). The CDR3 loop reads CASNYNNEQFF. Written as DNA, the CDR3 is TGTGCCAGCAATTATAACAATGAGCAGTTCTTC.

The chain uses TRBV24-1 and TRBJ2-3; 10 positions agree with TRBD2. This CDR3 is 17 amino acids long. Germline CDR1 is KGHDR and CDR2 is SFDVKD. The V segment lost 0 bases and the J segment 9 bases; nucleotides outside the gene matches: 11. In DNA, the CDR3 is TGTGCCACCAGTGATTTGCCATCAGCGGGAGGGCCGTTGACGCAGTATTTT. Translated: CATSDLPSAGGPLTQYF.

This clonotype was seen only a few times. The V and J genes are TRBV3-1 and TRBJ2-1; D possibly corresponds to TRBD1 (6 bases). This CDR3 has 11 residues. Germline V gene sequence: CDR1 LGHDT, CDR2 YNNKEL (reference sequence). V dropped 8 bases and J dropped 10 bases, with 12 bases sitting between them. This CDR3 is CASGDRIEQFF. The DNA for the CDR3 is TGTGCCAGCGGTGACAGGATCGAGCAGTTCTTC.

The genes are TRBV20-1 and TRBJ2-5, with a possible D match to TRBD1 (6 bases). Germline-derived CDR1 and CDR2 are DFQATT and SNEGSKA (reference sequence). This CDR3 contains 12 residues. The CDR3 loop is CSPKRTAETQYF. The CDR3 bases are TGCAGCCCTAAAAGGACAGCAGAGACCCAGTACTTC.

The chain combines TRBV2 with TRBJ2-1; weak D call: TRBD1 (6 bases). This CDR3 comprises 14 residues. Germline values: CDR1 SNHLY, CDR2 FYNNEI. V was clipped by 6 bases and J by 13 bases, with 22 bases between them. The CDR3 here is CASRPSGQTLPQFF. The CDR3 bases are TGTGCCAGCAGACCATCGGGACAAACACTCCCTCAGTTCTTC.

This sequence joins TRBV5-1 and TRBJ2-1; 7 bases line up with TRBD1. V was clipped by 2 bases and J by 8 bases; unmatched bases: 10. The CDR3 length is 15 residues. Germline V gene sequence: CDR1 SGHRS, CDR2 YFSETQ. CDR3 nucleotides: TGCGCCAGCAGCTTCCCGGGACAGACGGACTATGAGCAGTTCTTC. This encodes CASSFPGQTDYEQFF.